The rows below give T cell receptor beta chains drawn from one sample of a study of blood T cells in healthy people across ages. TCRdb called the 5' RACE reads again in MiXCR, with one record for every CDR3 protein. The table has 1.2 million to 1.5 million distinct CDR3 sequences, roughly 60% seen once. The sample comprised blood. The receptors stem from a man aged 18 to 30 in good health. CDR3s include the opening cysteine and the closing phenylalanine or tryptophan. A D gene is named only where the DNA matches it firmly. Clone size is given for some rows only: seen once, a few or many times, or a class if the clone is expanded.

>TRBJ2-7|few|TRBD1|15|TRBV7-9
CASSLGADRGGEQYF
TGTGCCAGCAGCTTAGGTGCGGACAGGGGTGGCGAGCAGTACTTC
>TRBJ1-5|-|-|16|TRBV28
CASSYREVAHVPAQHF
TGTGCCAGCAGTTATAGGGAGGTGGCGCACGTTCCAGCCCAGCATTTT
>TRBJ2-1|-|-|12|TRBV29-1
CSVEVGLSEQFF
TGCAGCGTTGAAGTAGGGTTAAGTGAGCAGTTCTTC
>TRBJ2-7|-|TRBD2|14|TRBV20-1
CSARDPGTSYEQYF
TGCAGTGCTAGAGACCCCGGGACTAGCTACGAGCAGTACTTC
>TRBJ2-1|few|TRBD2|18|TRBV9
CASSAMRLAGGSYNEQFF
TGTGCCAGCAGCGCTATGAGGTTAGCGGGAGGCTCCTACAATGAGCAGTTCTTC
>TRBJ1-1|-|TRBD1|14|TRBV7-9
CASSRGGPNTEAFF
TGTGCCAGCAGCCGAGGGGGCCCAAACACTGAAGCTTTCTTT
>TRBJ2-7|-|-|12|TRBV3-1
CASVGTTNEQYF
TGTGCCAGCGTCGGGACCACCAACGAGCAGTACTTC
>TRBJ2-7|-|TRBD1|13|TRBV20-1
CSAGTASSYEQYF
TGCAGTGCCGGGACAGCAAGCTCCTACGAGCAGTACTTC
>TRBJ2-4|-|-|12|TRBV2
CASGRRLDPQYF
TGTGCCAGCGGCCGAAGACTCGACCCTCAGTACTTC
>TRBJ1-4|few|-|17|TRBV12-3/TRBV12-4
CASSLRVRVATNEKLFF
TGTGCCAGCAGTTTGAGAGTAAGGGTTGCAACTAATGAAAAACTGTTTTTT
>TRBJ2-3|few|TRBD2|16|TRBV7-2
CASSWAGGRSTDTQYF
TGTGCCAGCAGCTGGGCGGGAGGCAGGAGCACAGATACGCAGTATTTT
>TRBJ1-2|once|-|13|TRBV7-9
CASSPFDRDGYTF
TGTGCCAGCAGCCCCTTCGACAGAGATGGCTACACCTTC
>TRBJ1-1|once|-|16|TRBV9
CASSTDSDARGTEAFF
TGTGCCAGCAGCACTGACAGCGATGCTCGGGGGACTGAAGCTTTCTTT
>TRBJ1-5|-|-|18|TRBV6-1
CASSERLRAGTGNQPQHF
TGTGCCAGCAGTGAAAGGCTTCGGGCAGGGACTGGAAATCAGCCCCAGCATTTT
>TRBJ2-1|-|TRBD1|14|TRBV2
CASSEARQGDEQFF
TGTGCCAGCAGTGAAGCGCGTCAGGGGGATGAGCAGTTCTTC
>TRBJ2-5|-|TRBD2|17|TRBV11-3
CASSLMTSGGNQETQYF
TGTGCCAGCAGCCTCATGACTAGCGGGGGGAACCAAGAGACCCAGTACTTC
>TRBJ1-2|-|-|12|TRBV29-1
CSVEFLFYGYTF
TGCAGCGTTGAATTCCTTTTCTATGGCTACACCTTC
>TRBJ2-5|-|TRBD1|15|TRBV6-1
CASSMTGERGETQYF
TGTGCCAGCAGCATGACAGGGGAACGGGGGGAGACCCAGTACTTC
>TRBJ2-5|few|TRBD2|18|TRBV7-2
CASSLPTSGGGFQETQYF
TGTGCCAGCAGCTTACCCACTAGCGGGGGAGGGTTCCAAGAGACCCAGTACTTC
>TRBJ2-7|-|TRBD1|16|TRBV4-2
CASSPASGQGTYEQYF
TGTGCCAGCAGCCCCGCGTCCGGACAGGGCACCTACGAGCAGTACTTC
>TRBJ2-7|-|-|14|TRBV5-1
CASSLDRPEAEQYF
TGCGCCAGCAGCCTGGACCGCCCCGAGGCCGAGCAGTACTTC
>TRBJ2-7|-|-|12|TRBV20-1
CSARHRGGEQYF
TGCAGTGCTAGACACAGGGGGGGTGAGCAGTACTTC
>TRBJ1-1|-|-|14|TRBV6-2/TRBV6-3
CASSHGGGYTEAFF
TGTGCCAGCAGTCATGGAGGCGGGTACACTGAAGCTTTCTTT
>TRBJ2-3|-|-|16|TRBV6-5
CASSRDRSPSTDTQYF
TGTGCCAGCAGTCGTGACAGGAGTCCTAGCACAGATACGCAGTATTTT
>TRBJ2-2|-|TRBD2|16|TRBV6-5
CASSWDSAGDIGELFF
TGTGCCAGCAGTTGGGACTCGGCGGGAGATATCGGGGAGCTGTTTTTT
>TRBJ2-4|few|-|16|TRBV27
CASSDQTALAKNIQYF
TGTGCCAGCAGTGACCAGACGGCGCTAGCCAAAAACATTCAGTACTTC
>TRBJ2-1|few|TRBD1|14|TRBV29-1
CSVMVTGSRNEQFF
TGCAGCGTCATGGTGACAGGGTCAAGGAATGAGCAGTTCTTC
>TRBJ2-5|few|-|14|TRBV4-2
CASSQEGQGWTQYF
TGTGCCAGCAGCCAAGAGGGCCAGGGGTGGACCCAGTACTTC
>TRBJ1-6|few|-|14|TRBV27
CASRGGSYNSPLHF
TGTGCCAGCAGAGGGGGGTCCTATAATTCACCCCTCCACTTT
>TRBJ1-1|-|-|13|TRBV29-1
CSVEVGRDTEAFF
TGCAGCGTTGAAGTTGGCAGGGATACTGAAGCTTTCTTT
>TRBJ1-5|-|-|15|TRBV28
CASITGWGSNQPQHF
TGTGCCAGCATTACTGGGTGGGGTTCCAATCAGCCCCAGCATTTT
>TRBJ2-6|-|-|20|TRBV20-1
CSARPTLKGGLLYGANVLTF
TGCAGTGCTAGACCAACCCTGAAGGGGGGTCTGCTTTATGGGGCCAACGTCCTGACTTTC
>TRBJ2-5|-|TRBD2|15|TRBV27
CASRVAGGSFDEQYF
TGTGCCAGCAGAGTAGCGGGAGGGTCCTTTGATGAGCAGTACTTC
>TRBJ1-3|few|TRBD1|17|TRBV9
CASSARDGTGAGNTIYF
TGTGCCAGCAGCGCCCGAGATGGGACAGGGGCTGGAAACACCATATATTTT
>TRBJ2-3|few|-|15|TRBV7-6
CASSPDRPSTDTQYF
TGTGCCAGCAGCCCTGACAGGCCGAGCACAGATACGCAGTATTTT
>TRBJ1-5|once|-|14|TRBV7-2
CASSLESSNQPQHF
TGTGCCAGCAGCTTAGAGAGTAGCAATCAGCCCCAGCATTTT
>TRBJ1-4|-|TRBD1|16|TRBV7-2
CASSLNRGPNFEKLFF
TGTGCCAGCAGCCTAAACAGGGGGCCTAATTTTGAAAAGCTGTTTTTT
>TRBJ1-2|once|-|17|TRBV4-3
CASSQDMEMAASYSYTF
TGCGCCAGCAGCCAAGATATGGAGATGGCAGCCTCTTATAGCTACACCTTC
>TRBJ2-7|-|-|16|TRBV9
CASSVEGGGTTYEQYF
TGTGCCAGCAGCGTAGAGGGGGGTGGCACTACCTACGAGCAGTACTTC
>TRBJ2-3|few|TRBD2|15|TRBV7-9
CASLIAGGSTDTQYF
TGTGCCAGCCTAATAGCGGGAGGGAGTACAGATACGCAGTATTTT